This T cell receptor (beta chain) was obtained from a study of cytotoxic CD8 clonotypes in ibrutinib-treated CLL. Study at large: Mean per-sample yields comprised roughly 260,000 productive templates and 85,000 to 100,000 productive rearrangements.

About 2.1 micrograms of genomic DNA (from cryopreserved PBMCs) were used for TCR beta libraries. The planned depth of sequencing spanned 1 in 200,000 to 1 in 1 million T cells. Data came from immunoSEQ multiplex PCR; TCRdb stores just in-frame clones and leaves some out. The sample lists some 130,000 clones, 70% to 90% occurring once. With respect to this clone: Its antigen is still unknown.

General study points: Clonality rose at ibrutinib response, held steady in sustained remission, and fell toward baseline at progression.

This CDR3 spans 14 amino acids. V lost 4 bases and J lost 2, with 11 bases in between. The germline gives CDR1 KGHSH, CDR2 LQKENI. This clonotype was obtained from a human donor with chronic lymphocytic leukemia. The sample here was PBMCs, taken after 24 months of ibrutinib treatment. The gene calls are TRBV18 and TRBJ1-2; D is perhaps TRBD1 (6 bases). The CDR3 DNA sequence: TGTGCCAGCTCACTCTCTGACAGGAACTATGGCTACACCTTC. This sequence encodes CASSLSDRNYGYTF.